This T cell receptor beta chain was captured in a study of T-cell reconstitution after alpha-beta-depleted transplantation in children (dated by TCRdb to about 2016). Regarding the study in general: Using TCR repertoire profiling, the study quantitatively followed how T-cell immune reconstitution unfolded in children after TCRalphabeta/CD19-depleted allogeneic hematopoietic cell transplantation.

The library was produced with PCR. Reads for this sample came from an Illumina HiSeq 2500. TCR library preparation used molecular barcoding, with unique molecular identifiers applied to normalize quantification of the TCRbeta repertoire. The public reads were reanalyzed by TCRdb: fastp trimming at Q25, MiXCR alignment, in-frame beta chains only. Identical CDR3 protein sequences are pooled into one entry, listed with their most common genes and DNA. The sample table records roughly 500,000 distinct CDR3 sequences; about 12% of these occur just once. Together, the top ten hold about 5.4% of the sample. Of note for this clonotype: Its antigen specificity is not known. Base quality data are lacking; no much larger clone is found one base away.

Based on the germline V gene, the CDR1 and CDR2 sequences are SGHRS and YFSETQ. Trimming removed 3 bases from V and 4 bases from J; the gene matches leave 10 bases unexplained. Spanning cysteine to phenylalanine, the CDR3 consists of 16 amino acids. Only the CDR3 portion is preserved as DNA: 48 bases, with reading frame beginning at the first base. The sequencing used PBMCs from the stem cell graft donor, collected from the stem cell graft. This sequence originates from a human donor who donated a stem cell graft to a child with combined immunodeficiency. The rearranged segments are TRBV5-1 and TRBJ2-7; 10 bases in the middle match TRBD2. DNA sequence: TGCGCCAGCAGCTGGTTAGCGGGAGGACTTATATACGAGCAGTACTTC. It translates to CASSWLAGGLIYEQYF.